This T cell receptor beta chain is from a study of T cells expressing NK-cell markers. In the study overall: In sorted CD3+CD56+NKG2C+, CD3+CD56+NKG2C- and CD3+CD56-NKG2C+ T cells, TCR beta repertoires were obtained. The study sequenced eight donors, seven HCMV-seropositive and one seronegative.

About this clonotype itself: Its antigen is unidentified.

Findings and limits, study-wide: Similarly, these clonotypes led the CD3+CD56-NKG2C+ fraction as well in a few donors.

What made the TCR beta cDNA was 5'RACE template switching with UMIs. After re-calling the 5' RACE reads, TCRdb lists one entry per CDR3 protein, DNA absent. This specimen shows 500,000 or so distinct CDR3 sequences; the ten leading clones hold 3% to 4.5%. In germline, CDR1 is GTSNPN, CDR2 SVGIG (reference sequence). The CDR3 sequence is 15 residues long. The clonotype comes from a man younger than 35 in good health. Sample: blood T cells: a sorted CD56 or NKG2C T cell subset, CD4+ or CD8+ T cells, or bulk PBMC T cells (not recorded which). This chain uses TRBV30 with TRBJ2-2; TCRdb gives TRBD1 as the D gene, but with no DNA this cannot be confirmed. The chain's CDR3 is CAWSAGPTVNGELFF.